Sequencing of this TCR beta chain was carried out in a study of blood T cell repertoires in COVID-19. For the study at large: COVID-19 samples from acute and convalescent phases originated in the United States, Italy and Spain. T cells, B-cell-depleted T cells, or PBMCs provided the cDNA or gDNA that served as material.

Original analysis: Amplified reference gene primers provided the basis for estimating nucleated cell counts. Clones were sequenced by immunoSEQ multiplex PCR, and TCRdb holds only the in-frame ones, with some missing. V and J calls and clone size are those listed in that table; D and trimming were worked out from the DNA. The sample shows roughly 220,000 clones, less than 90% of them seen only once. Germline-derived CDR1 and CDR2 are MNHEY and SVGAGI. The CDR3 contains 15 residues. Trimming pared 6 bases from V and 0 bases from J, leaving 12 bases between. This sequence joins TRBV6-5 and TRBJ2-1; D may be TRBD2 (6 bases). The sequenced sample consisted of peripheral blood. The receptor's source is a woman aged 60 to 75 who had recovered from COVID-19. CDR3: CASRTSSASYNEQFF. The CDR3 nucleotides read TGTGCCAGCAGGACCTCTAGCGCCTCCTACAATGAGCAGTTCTTC.